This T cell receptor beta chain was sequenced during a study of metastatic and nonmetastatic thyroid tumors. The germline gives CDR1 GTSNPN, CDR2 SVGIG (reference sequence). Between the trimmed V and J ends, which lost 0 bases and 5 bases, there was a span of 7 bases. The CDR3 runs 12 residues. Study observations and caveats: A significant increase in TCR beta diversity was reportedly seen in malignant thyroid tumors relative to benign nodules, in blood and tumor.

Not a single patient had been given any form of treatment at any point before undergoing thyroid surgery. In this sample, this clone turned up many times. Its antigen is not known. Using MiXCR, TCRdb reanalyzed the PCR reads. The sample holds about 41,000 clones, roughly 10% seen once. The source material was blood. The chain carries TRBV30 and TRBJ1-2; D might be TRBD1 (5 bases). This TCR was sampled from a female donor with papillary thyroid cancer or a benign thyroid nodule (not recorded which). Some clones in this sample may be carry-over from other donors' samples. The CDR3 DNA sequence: TGTGCCTGGAGTGTTGGGGGGTATGGCTACACCTTC. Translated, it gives CAWSVGGYGYTF.